This TCR beta chain originates from a study of post-analysis software for immune sequencing data. Whole-study context: There were relapsing-remitting, secondary progressive and progressive-relapsing multiple sclerosis among the disease courses included. Regarding the study as a whole: For normalized Chao1 diversity, multiple sclerosis patients scored significantly lower than controls did. Five TRBV segments, TRBV5-6, TRBV5-1 and TRBV20-1 among them, were found more frequent in patients than controls. F measure clustering grouped samples strongly by preparation batch.

Prepared libraries of TCR beta cDNA carried unique molecular identifiers. There were roughly 0.95 to 11 million T cells, and roughly 0.5 million cDNA molecules came from them. TCRdb fed the PCR reads into MiXCR, producing one record per CDR3 protein. This sample carries more than 500,000 distinct CDR3 sequences, around 31% of them seen once, and the ten largest clones take around 6%. V lost 1 base and J 7 bases, leaving 9 bases between the germline ends. CDR3 length: 13 residues. The germline gives CDR1 SEHNR, CDR2 FQNEAQ (reference sequence). To note about this clonotype: What it recognizes is unknown.

Material: blood. The sequence came from a girl aged 2-17 years with multiple sclerosis. This chain joins TRBV7-9 and TRBJ2-3, with D unresolved. CDR3 sequence (DNA): TGTGCCAGCAGCTTAGGTGACCCTCATACGCAGTATTTT. Its protein product is CASSLGDPHTQYF.